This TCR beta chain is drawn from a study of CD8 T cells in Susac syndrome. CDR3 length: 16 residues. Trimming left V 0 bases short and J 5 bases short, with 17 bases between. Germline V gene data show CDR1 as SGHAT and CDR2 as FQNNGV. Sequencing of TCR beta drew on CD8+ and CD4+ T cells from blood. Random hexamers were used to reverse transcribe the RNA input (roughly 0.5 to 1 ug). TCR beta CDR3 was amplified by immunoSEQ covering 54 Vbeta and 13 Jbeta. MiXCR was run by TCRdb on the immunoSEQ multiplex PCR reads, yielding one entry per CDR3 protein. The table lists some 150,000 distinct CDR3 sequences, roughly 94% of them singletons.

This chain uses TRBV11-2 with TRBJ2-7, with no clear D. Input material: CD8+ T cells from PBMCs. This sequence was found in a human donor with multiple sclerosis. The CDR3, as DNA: TGTGCCAGCAGCTTAGAGTACAGTGCCGGCTCTCACGAGCAGTACTTC. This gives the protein CASSLEYSAGSHEQYF.